These T cell receptor beta chains were read from a single sample in a study of cytomegalovirus exposure and HLA in healthy donors. Clones were sequenced by immunoSEQ multiplex PCR, and TCRdb holds only the in-frame ones, with some missing. The table includes about 150,000 clones, around 80% detected once. The sequencing sample was made of PBMCs. The receptors were sampled from a woman between 40 and 50 years old in good health and CMV-seropositive. Each CDR3 is given with its conserved first and last residue. The order of the fields is D gene, clone size, J gene, V gene, CDR3 DNA, CDR3 protein. The D gene is left open where the match is weak. Not every row has a clone size; where given, it reads once, few, many or a size class.

d_call: NA; clone_size: NA; j_call: TRBJ2-1; v_call: TRBV10-1; cdr3_nt: TGCGCCAGCAGTGAGGGGGCCAGGAATGAGCAGTTCTTC; cdr3_aa: CASSEGARNEQFF
d_call: NA; clone_size: few; j_call: TRBJ2-3; v_call: TRBV5-1; cdr3_nt: TGCGCCAGCAGCCGAGACAGTATTAGCACAGATACGCAGTATTTT; cdr3_aa: CASSRDSISTDTQYF
d_call: TRBD2; clone_size: NA; j_call: TRBJ2-2; v_call: TRBV29-1; cdr3_nt: TGCAGCGTTGCAGGGGGGACTAGCGGGAGTTCGTACACCGGGGAGCTGTTTTTT; cdr3_aa: CSVAGGTSGSSYTGELFF
d_call: TRBD1; clone_size: NA; j_call: TRBJ2-1; v_call: TRBV5-1; cdr3_nt: TGCGCCAGCAGCTTTACAGGGGTTCTAAGTCCAAACAATGAGCAGTTCTTC; cdr3_aa: CASSFTGVLSPNNEQFF
d_call: TRBD1; clone_size: NA; j_call: TRBJ2-7; v_call: TRBV19; cdr3_nt: TGTGCCAGTAGTATAGCGGGGACAGGGGGAGACGGACAGTACTTC; cdr3_aa: CASSIAGTGGDGQYF
d_call: NA; clone_size: few; j_call: TRBJ1-2; v_call: TRBV7-9; cdr3_nt: TGTGCCAGCAGCTTACCTAGGGGGGGGGATGGCTACACCTTC; cdr3_aa: CASSLPRGGDGYTF
d_call: TRBD2; clone_size: NA; j_call: TRBJ2-2; v_call: TRBV19; cdr3_nt: TGTGCCAGTAGTAACCGGGACTATGCGAACACCGGGGAGCTGTTTTTT; cdr3_aa: CASSNRDYANTGELFF
d_call: TRBD2; clone_size: few; j_call: TRBJ2-1; v_call: TRBV7-2; cdr3_nt: TGTGCCAGCAGCTTGGCAGGGACTAGCGTATACAATGAGCAGTTCTTC; cdr3_aa: CASSLAGTSVYNEQFF
d_call: TRBD2; clone_size: NA; j_call: TRBJ2-1; v_call: TRBV11-3; cdr3_nt: TGTGCCAGCAGACCCCCCGGGACTAGCGGGAGAAATGAGCAGTTCTTC; cdr3_aa: CASRPPGTSGRNEQFF
d_call: NA; clone_size: NA; j_call: TRBJ2-7; v_call: TRBV5-1; cdr3_nt: TGCGCCAGCAGCTTCTCCGGTTCTTCCTACGAGCAGTACTTC; cdr3_aa: CASSFSGSSYEQYF
d_call: NA; clone_size: NA; j_call: TRBJ1-1; v_call: TRBV5-1; cdr3_nt: TGCGCCAGCAGCTTAATTGCAGGGTCGCGTGAAGCTTTCTTT; cdr3_aa: CASSLIAGSREAFF
d_call: NA; clone_size: few; j_call: TRBJ1-2; v_call: TRBV29-1; cdr3_nt: TGCAGCGTTGGGGGAGGGGTCCCTAACTATGGCTACACCTTC; cdr3_aa: CSVGGGVPNYGYTF
d_call: TRBD1; clone_size: few; j_call: TRBJ1-1; v_call: TRBV19; cdr3_nt: TGTGCCAGTAACCTCAGGGGGCCCGGCACTGAAGCTTTCTTT; cdr3_aa: CASNLRGPGTEAFF
d_call: NA; clone_size: NA; j_call: TRBJ1-1; v_call: TRBV7-9; cdr3_nt: TGTGCCAGCAGCTTCCGGGGAGGGAACACTGAAGCTTTCTTT; cdr3_aa: CASSFRGGNTEAFF
d_call: NA; clone_size: few; j_call: TRBJ1-2; v_call: TRBV20-1; cdr3_nt: TGCAGTGCCACATCTAACTATGGCTACACCTTC; cdr3_aa: CSATSNYGYTF
d_call: NA; clone_size: NA; j_call: TRBJ1-1; v_call: TRBV2; cdr3_nt: TGTGCCAGCAGTCTTCAGGGATTTTTGAACACTGAAGCTTTCTTT; cdr3_aa: CASSLQGFLNTEAFF
d_call: NA; clone_size: NA; j_call: TRBJ2-7; v_call: TRBV5-6; cdr3_nt: TGTGCCAGCAGCTTGGAAGGGAGGTTCCGCTCCTACGAGCAGTACTTC; cdr3_aa: CASSLEGRFRSYEQYF
d_call: TRBD1; clone_size: NA; j_call: TRBJ1-4; v_call: TRBV5-1; cdr3_nt: TGCGCCAGCAGCTTGACAGGGGGCTACGAAAAATTGTTTTTT; cdr3_aa: CASSLTGGYEKLFF
d_call: NA; clone_size: NA; j_call: TRBJ1-1; v_call: TRBV6-6; cdr3_nt: TGTGCCAGCAGTTACTCCACAATGAACACTGAAGCTTTCTTT; cdr3_aa: CASSYSTMNTEAFF
d_call: NA; clone_size: many; j_call: TRBJ2-1; v_call: TRBV6-1; cdr3_nt: TGTGCCAGCAGTGTGGCCATAGGACAGAATGAGCAGTTCTTC; cdr3_aa: CASSVAIGQNEQFF
d_call: TRBD2; clone_size: NA; j_call: TRBJ2-3; v_call: TRBV7-6; cdr3_nt: TGTGCCAGCAGTGTTTATAGCGGGGACACTAGCACAGATACGCAGTATTTT; cdr3_aa: CASSVYSGDTSTDTQYF
d_call: TRBD1; clone_size: NA; j_call: TRBJ1-1; v_call: TRBV5-1; cdr3_nt: TGCGCCAGCAGCTCTATTACAGGGGAGGACACTGAAGCTTTCTTT; cdr3_aa: CASSSITGEDTEAFF